A selection of T cell receptor beta chains follows, all from one sample in a study of CD8 T cells in ankylosing spondylitis. MiXCR, run by TCRdb on the 5' RACE reads, gives a single entry per CDR3 protein. The sample shows 300,000 to 400,000 distinct CDR3 sequences, under 15% of them seen only once. Sequencing was performed on blood, either unsorted or a sorted T cell fraction (not recorded which). Every receptor here comes from a male donor with ankylosing spondylitis or in good health (not recorded which). Both conserved end residues are trimmed from each CDR3. D genes are given only for firm matches.

d_gene: .; v_gene: TRBV5-1; CDR3aa: ASSIRDRPNEQF
d_gene: .; v_gene: TRBV20-1; CDR3aa: SARRGANTEAF
d_gene: TRBD1; v_gene: TRBV5-6; CDR3aa: ASRIQGPNTGELF
d_gene: .; v_gene: TRBV6-2/TRBV6-3; CDR3aa: ASSYSHTGYSNQPQH
d_gene: TRBD1; v_gene: TRBV5-6; CDR3aa: ASSLKQGFSYEQY
d_gene: TRBD1; v_gene: TRBV7-2; CDR3aa: ASSLMRTGLYT
d_gene: TRBD1; v_gene: TRBV19; CDR3aa: ASRDHRGRETQY
d_gene: .; v_gene: TRBV14; CDR3aa: ASSLILQPQH
d_gene: TRBD1; v_gene: TRBV5-5; CDR3aa: ASSFGRGNEKLF
d_gene: TRBD2; v_gene: TRBV20-1; CDR3aa: SAQLGGRFGETQY
d_gene: TRBD1; v_gene: TRBV4-1; CDR3aa: ASSQGGQGASSYEQY
d_gene: TRBD1; v_gene: TRBV6-1; CDR3aa: ASTSGQGYSPLH
d_gene: TRBD1; v_gene: TRBV3-1; CDR3aa: ASSQGGTGVGYT
d_gene: TRBD2; v_gene: TRBV5-1; CDR3aa: ASSAGTSHNEQF
d_gene: .; v_gene: TRBV4-1; CDR3aa: ASSQVPVTDSNQPQH
d_gene: .; v_gene: TRBV5-1; CDR3aa: ASSQGPMNTEAF
d_gene: .; v_gene: TRBV6-1; CDR3aa: ASSVLAANTGELF
d_gene: .; v_gene: TRBV7-9; CDR3aa: ASSPPRPGINEKLF
d_gene: .; v_gene: TRBV11-2; CDR3aa: ASSLASSEQY
d_gene: .; v_gene: TRBV3-1; CDR3aa: ASKLGGSGELF
d_gene: .; v_gene: TRBV5-1; CDR3aa: ASSSTGDVDSPLH
d_gene: TRBD2; v_gene: TRBV20-1; CDR3aa: SASSGIGDTQY
d_gene: .; v_gene: TRBV12-3/TRBV12-4; CDR3aa: ASSPGPNQPQH
d_gene: .; v_gene: TRBV27; CDR3aa: ASLGFRGDGYT
d_gene: .; v_gene: TRBV9; CDR3aa: ASSVEGRRGGYT
d_gene: TRBD2; v_gene: TRBV30; CDR3aa: AWSPASGGAGELF
d_gene: .; v_gene: TRBV9; CDR3aa: ASSVAVYNEQF
d_gene: TRBD1; v_gene: TRBV6-1; CDR3aa: ASMGQWPNQPQH
d_gene: .; v_gene: TRBV5-5; CDR3aa: ASSLYPDSRSYEQY
d_gene: TRBD2; v_gene: TRBV14; CDR3aa: ASSPELAGGHEQF
d_gene: .; v_gene: TRBV12-3/TRBV12-4; CDR3aa: ASSLRQSNTEAF
d_gene: .; v_gene: TRBV18; CDR3aa: ASSPRAGPQETQY
d_gene: TRBD1; v_gene: TRBV20-1; CDR3aa: SARGEQGAGEQY
d_gene: .; v_gene: TRBV20-1; CDR3aa: SAPMTWGGRTDTQY
d_gene: TRBD2; v_gene: TRBV13; CDR3aa: ASSLGLANTDTQY
d_gene: .; v_gene: TRBV11-2; CDR3aa: ASSLVGATNEKLF
d_gene: TRBD1; v_gene: TRBV4-2; CDR3aa: ASSQDEGQEEDTQY
d_gene: .; v_gene: TRBV29-1; CDR3aa: SVSPDRMNTEAF
d_gene: .; v_gene: TRBV19; CDR3aa: ASSIRSGTGANVLT
d_gene: .; v_gene: TRBV2; CDR3aa: ASSDVWDLNTDTQY
d_gene: .; v_gene: TRBV18; CDR3aa: ASSHDILDGYT
d_gene: TRBD1; v_gene: TRBV6-1; CDR3aa: ASRRQGVDYGYT
d_gene: TRBD2; v_gene: TRBV12-3/TRBV12-4; CDR3aa: ASSRTSVGDTQY
d_gene: .; v_gene: TRBV9; CDR3aa: ASSAGAGELF
d_gene: .; v_gene: TRBV20-1; CDR3aa: SARGERSSYEQY